The 11 T cell receptor beta chains below were found in one sample sequenced in a study of Graves' ophthalmopathy and Graves' hyperthyroidism. RNA transcripts were the template, and TCR beta CDR3 regions were amplified from them. RT-PCR with HTBI primers came first, then second-round multiplex PCR. Each CDR3 protein gets one entry after TCRdb re-called the multiplex PCR reads with MiXCR. This sample has about 700,000 distinct CDR3 sequences, with roughly 41% found just once. Sequencing was performed on peripheral blood. The receptors were gathered from an adult man with Graves' ophthalmopathy.

The V call is TRBV10-3, the J call TRBJ2-7, with D possibly matching TRBD2 (5 bases). V was pared by 7 bases and J by 6 bases, with 13 bases between. CDR1 is ENHRY and CDR2 is SYGVKD in the germline V gene. CDR3 length: 12 residues. Here the CDR3 reads CAINPGNSEQYF. The CDR3 DNA is TGTGCCATCAACCCGGGGAACAGCGAGCAGTACTTC.

This clonotype was seen ten or more times. The chain joins TRBV2 to TRBJ2-7; TRBD2 is a possible D gene (6 bases). The germline V and J ends were trimmed by 0 bases and 6 bases, with 15 bases remaining between them. The CDR3 extends over 15 amino acids. From germline, CDR1 is SNHLY and CDR2 FYNNEI. The CDR3 here is CASSEARREWIEQYF. The CDR3, as DNA: TGTGCCAGCAGTGAAGCTCGTCGGGAGTGGATCGAGCAGTACTTC.

On this clonotype itself: This sequence may be a read error, since a much larger clone differs from it by one base. This sequence joins TRBV7-2 and TRBJ1-4, with D possibly TRBD1 on 6 matching bases. CDR3 length: 16 amino acids. Per germline, CDR1 SGHTA and CDR2 FQGNSA. The V end was cut by 2 bases, the J end by 8 bases, with 18 bases between. CDR3 nucleotide sequence: TGTGCCAGCAGCTTAAACGTAGGGGCAGGGGTGGAAAAACTGTTTTTT. It specifies CASSLNVGAGVEKLFF. Complete variable domain (other parts from reference TRBV7-2 and TRBJ1-4): GAGVSQSPSNKVTEKGKDVELRCDPISGHTALYWYRQSLGQGLEFLIYFQGNSAPDKSGLPSDRFSAERTGGSVSTLTIQRTQQEDSAVYLCASSLNVGAGVEKLFFGSGTQLSVL.

This clonotype has more than one count but fewer than ten. In nucleotides, the CDR3 is TGTGCCAGCAGTGAGTCCAGGGTGTCAGTAAAGTATGGCTACACCTTC. Its translation: CASSESRVSVKYGYTF. V usage is TRBV6-2 or TRBV6-3 and J usage is TRBJ1-2, with a weak D call TRBD1 (5 bases). The CDR3 has 16 residues. Germline V gene sequence: CDR1 MNHEY, CDR2 SVGEGT. V lost 5 bases, J lost 5 bases, and 21 bases lay in between.

This clonotype was observed many times. The chain recombines TRBV6-5 with TRBJ1-5; D perhaps matches TRBD1 (6 bases). This CDR3 has 15 residues. The germline V gene has CDR1 MNHEY and CDR2 SVGAGI. V was shortened by 2 bases and J by 6 bases, with 14 bases between the two germline ends. The CDR3 nucleotides read TGTGCCAGCAGTTACCGGGGGCCGGAGGGTCAGCCCCAGCATTTT. Protein sequence: CASSYRGPEGQPQHF.

The J gene is TRBJ2-3, the V gene TRBV25-1, with D possibly matching TRBD1 (6 bases). Deletions cut 6 bases from V and 3 bases from J, with 13 bases between. The CDR3 runs 14 residues. Germline values: CDR1 MGHDK, CDR2 SYGVNS. The DNA for the CDR3 is TGTGCCAGCAGCTTCCGACAGGTTACAGATACGCAGTATTTT. Translating gives CASSFRQVTDTQYF.

This chain uses TRBV7-3 with TRBJ2-1, with D perhaps being TRBD1 or TRBD2 (5 bases each). Germline V gene sequence: CDR1 SGHTA, CDR2 FQGTGA. The CDR3 runs 13 residues. V lost 5 bases, J lost 6 bases, and 11 bases lay in between. As DNA, the CDR3 is TGTGCCAGCAGCCCTGGGACGGGCAATGAGCAGTTCTTC. As protein: CASSPGTGNEQFF. Looking up the rest from reference TRBV7-3 and TRBJ2-1 gives the full variable domain: GAGVSQTPSNKVTEKGKYVELRCDPISGHTALYWYRQSLGQGPEFLIYFQGTGAADDSGLPNDRFFAVRPEGSVSTLKIQRTERGDSAVYLCASSPGTGNEQFFGPGTRLTVL.

This chain connects TRBV12-3 or TRBV12-4 to TRBJ2-5; weak D call: TRBD2 (6 bases). V was clipped by 5 bases and J by 1 base, with 17 bases between them. The CDR3 is 16 residues long. This chain's CDR3 is CASSQLGGGIQETQYF. The CDR3 coding sequence is TGTGCCAGCAGTCAACTTGGTGGGGGGATCCAAGAGACCCAGTACTTC.

As for this clonotype: One junction end does not reproduce the germline sequence, and a read error may be involved. CDR3 DNA: TGTGCCAGCAGTTCCCTTCCCGGGACCCTCTACGAGCAGTACTTC. It is translated as CASSSLPGTLYEQYF. This rearrangement joins TRBV10-3 to TRBJ2-7; tentatively, D is TRBD1 or TRBD2 (5 bases each). The CDR3 loop spans 15 amino acids. The germline V gene has CDR1 ENHRY and CDR2 SYGVKD.

The chain has TRBV5-1 and TRBJ2-7, with 13 bases matching TRBD2. Judging by the DNA end, TRBJ2-1 fits better; the J call may be wrong. The V gene's germline CDR1 is SGHRS and CDR2 YFSETQ. This CDR3 has 15 residues. CDR3 region: CASSSGLAGVDEQFF. The CDR3 nucleotides are TGCGCCAGCAGCTCTGGACTAGCGGGAGTCGATGAGCAGTTCTTC.

A single count supports this clonotype. A much bigger clone sits one base away, suggesting this may be a read error. This chain connects TRBV12-3 or TRBV12-4 to TRBJ2-7; weak D call: TRBD2 (5 bases). The CDR3 has 14 residues. The CDR3 here is CASSMGARRYEQCF. The CDR3 bases are TGTGCCAGCAGCATGGGTGCGCGGAGGTACGAGCAGTGCTTC.